A selection of T cell receptor beta chains follows, all from one sample in a study of T cells in Graves' hyperthyroidism and ophthalmopathy. TCRdb used MiXCR to reprocess the multiplex PCR reads, holding one entry per CDR3 protein. The profile covers about 610,000 distinct CDR3 sequences, with about 45% appearing a single time and approximately 8.4% taken by the ten largest. Sequences were obtained from peripheral blood or thyroid tissue (not recorded which). The receptor set was obtained from a woman between 18 and 29 years old with Graves' hyperthyroidism. Each CDR3 is given with its conserved first and last residue. The D gene is left open where the match is weak.

NA | TRBJ2-7 | TRBV5-1 | CASSLVWGSGEQYF
TRBD2 | TRBJ2-1 | TRBV7-8 | CASSFSAGGYNEQFF
NA | TRBJ1-5 | TRBV6-5 | CASRPEWTAGDQPQHF
NA | TRBJ2-7 | TRBV24-1 | CATSDGNEQYF
NA | TRBJ1-1 | TRBV7-9 | CASSLAGGYGESVF
NA | TRBJ2-3 | TRBV7-8 | CASSSAPPTGETDTQYF
TRBD2 | TRBJ2-1 | TRBV24-1 | CATSDTLGREAYNEQFF
NA | TRBJ1-6 | TRBV7-9 | CASSFEDDNSPLHF
TRBD2 | TRBJ2-7 | TRBV29-1 | CSLPGGYEQYF
NA | TRBJ1-4 | TRBV2 | CASNSPNEKLFF
NA | TRBJ1-2 | TRBV20-1 | CSARGPGVPPNYGYTF
NA | TRBJ1-4 | TRBV2 | CASSARYPATNEKLFF
NA | TRBJ1-1 | TRBV7-9 | CASSQGPGAGMNTEAFF
NA | TRBJ1-4 | TRBV2 | CASRAARLDNEKLFF
NA | TRBJ2-7 | TRBV27 | CASSLAGRGRYEQYF
TRBD1 | TRBJ1-2 | TRBV29-1 | CSVERQGSYGYTF
NA | TRBJ1-5 | TRBV27 | CASSLSGVSNQPQHF
NA | TRBJ1-1 | TRBV15 | CATSRAPGGSTEAFF
NA | TRBJ2-5 | TRBV3-1 | CASSPSYAQETQYF
NA | TRBJ2-5 | TRBV2 | CASSDLGTGETQYF
NA | TRBJ1-5 | TRBV2 | CASSETGGEAEHF
NA | TRBJ2-2 | TRBV9 | CASSVVGASGELFF
NA | TRBJ1-5 | TRBV7-9 | CASSLVPGDQPQHF
NA | TRBJ1-1 | TRBV4-1 | CASSRDYTEAFF
NA | TRBJ1-4 | TRBV7-9 | CASSLSQRGRDEKLFF
NA | TRBJ2-7 | TRBV20-1 | CSARQFGRGDSYEQYF
NA | TRBJ2-7 | TRBV18 | CASSPDSTDAYEQYF